The T cell receptor (beta chain) under discussion was sequenced for a study of blood T cell repertoires in COVID-19 (TCRdb year 2020). For the wider study: Collaborator samples came from the United States, Italy and Spain and covered acute and convalescent phases of COVID-19. Deeply sampled blood TCRbeta repertoires from subjects exposed to, actively infected with, or recovered from COVID-19 were included in the dataset. Where HLA class I and class II types were available, the types were taken from metadata supplied by the sample provider, not from assay-based typing. The material from the prospective study consisted of cDNA or gDNA derived from T cells, B-cell-depleted T cells, or PBMCs. The samples were drawn from two sources: the first 160 participants of the ongoing ImmuneRACE study, and about 1,300 subjects contributed by 6 global collaborators. The repertoires were released in a freely available public database intended as a resource for research on the immune response to SARS-CoV-2. The sample metadata nearly always contained a de-identified subject ID, COVID-19 status, age in years and sex. Results and caveats for the whole study, not just this receptor: The amount of clinical and demographic metadata varied by source and participant and was provided uncurated.

The immunoSEQ Assay, a bias-controlled multiplex PCR, was used to amplify TCRbeta CDR3 regions from genomic DNA. The paper's processing steps were these. Within the assay, amplification of reference gene primers was used to estimate how many nucleated cells each sample contained. Sequence reads were collapsed and filtered to measure the absolute abundance of every unique TCRbeta CDR3 rearrangement. For each sample, productive Simpson clonality was calculated as the square root of Simpson's diversity index across productive rearrangements. Not all clones reach the TCRdb copy of this immuneACCESS table, which keeps in-frame sequences only. Checked studies attribute under half of the gap to unresolved V genes and leave the rest unexplained. V, J and clone size derive from that table, while D and trimming were established from the DNA sequence. The sample yields tens of thousands of clones; 85% were counted once. 10% to 13% of the sample belongs to the ten largest clones.

Collaborating institutions collected whole blood in K2EDTA tubes following their own protocols. For TCRbeta analysis, collaborator samples were shipped as frozen whole blood, as isolated PBMCs, or as DNA extracted from either sample type. Details on this clone: Its antigen has not been determined. Per-nucleotide qualities are absent, and no much larger clonotype sits a single base away.

According to the germline V gene (reference sequence), CDR1 reads LGHDT and CDR2 reads YNNKEL. The CDR3 starts with the cysteine, ends with the phenylalanine, and has 14 residues. Left in the record is the CDR3 DNA by itself, 42 bases read in frame from the first base. Trimming at the junction amounts to 3 bases on V and 3 bases on J, and the germline ends lie 12 bases apart. This TCR came from a human donor in a cohort sampled during active COVID-19. Sequences were obtained from peripheral blood. The chain joins TRBV3-1 (or the pseudogene TRBV3-2) to TRBJ2-7, with a tentative D gene TRBD1 over 6 matching bases. The sequenced DNA is TGTGCCAGCAGCCATCTGACAGGAAACTACGAGCAGTACTTC. It translates to CASSHLTGNYEQYF.